The rows below give T cell receptor beta chains drawn from one sample of a study of blood T cells in healthy people across ages. TCRdb reanalysed the 5' RACE reads using MiXCR and keeps one entry per CDR3 protein. The repertoire holds approximately 800,000 distinct CDR3 sequences, with approximately 60% as singletons. The sequenced sample consisted of blood. The source is a man between 40 and 49 years old in good health. Both conserved end residues are part of each CDR3. The order of the fields is J gene, V gene, clone size, D gene, CDR3 DNA, CDR3 protein. A D gene is named only where the DNA matches it firmly. Clone size is shown for a subset of rows, as once, few, many or a class of expanded clone.

TRBJ2-1	TRBV28	-	-	TGTGCCAGCAGTAGGACTTCCTCCTCCTACAATGAGCAGTTCTTC	CASSRTSSSYNEQFF
TRBJ1-2	TRBV28	-	-	TGTGCCAGCAGTTTAAGCAGGCTTCTTAACTATGGCTACACCTTC	CASSLSRLLNYGYTF
TRBJ1-1	TRBV11-2	-	-	TGTGCCAGCAGCTTAGGGGTAGTCATAAACACTGAAGCTTTCTTT	CASSLGVVINTEAFF
TRBJ1-2	TRBV5-1	-	-	TGCACCAGCAGCTTGGTCCCCGGGACCCTAAGTTTGAATGGCTACACCTTC	CTSSLVPGTLSLNGYTF
TRBJ2-7	TRBV20-1	-	-	TGCAGTGCTAGCGAGAACCAACCTCGCGAGCAGTACTTC	CSASENQPREQYF
TRBJ1-1	TRBV20-1	-	-	TGCAGTGCTAGGAGACAGCAGAACACTGAAGCTTTCTTT	CSARRQQNTEAFF
TRBJ2-7	TRBV20-1	few	TRBD2	TGCAGTGCTAGACGTAGCGGGAGTAAAGGTCACGAGCAGTACTTC	CSARRSGSKGHEQYF
TRBJ2-7	TRBV2	-	-	TGTGCCCAACAGGGAACCCGCTACGAGCAGTACTTC	CAQQGTRYEQYF
TRBJ2-3	TRBV6-2/TRBV6-3	few	TRBD2	TGTGCCAGCAGTCAAACCCACTGGGCTAGCGGGAGAAGCACAGATACGCAGTATTTT	CASSQTHWASGRSTDTQYF
TRBJ1-2	TRBV12-3/TRBV12-4	-	-	TGTGCCAGCAGTCCGACGGGACGGACACCCAATGGCTACACCTTC	CASSPTGRTPNGYTF
TRBJ2-2	TRBV6-5	-	TRBD1	TGTGCCAGCAGTTACCTGCCGGGACAGGGTTCCCGGGAGCTGTTTTTT	CASSYLPGQGSRELFF
TRBJ2-7	TRBV4-1	-	TRBD2	TGCGCCAGCAGCCCGTGGACTAGCGGGGCTTTCTACGAGCAGTACTTC	CASSPWTSGAFYEQYF
TRBJ2-3	TRBV6-2/TRBV6-3	few	TRBD2	TGTGCCAGCAGACGTCCTAGCGGGAGATCCGGAGATACGCAGTATTTT	CASRRPSGRSGDTQYF
TRBJ2-7	TRBV19	-	TRBD1	TGTGCCAGTAGTCCACCGGGACAGGGTTGCGAGCAGTACTTC	CASSPPGQGCEQYF
TRBJ2-1	TRBV30	-	TRBD2	TGTGCCTGGAGGTCCCCCTTTCGGCGGGGGAACAATGAGCAGTTCTTC	CAWRSPFRRGNNEQFF
TRBJ2-1	TRBV7-9	-	-	TGTGCCAGCAGCTTAGAGGCCGGACCCAGGGAGCAGTTCTTC	CASSLEAGPREQFF
TRBJ2-3	TRBV11-2	-	-	TGTGCCAGCAGCTCAATTCGATCGGGAGATACGCAGTATTTT	CASSSIRSGDTQYF
TRBJ2-3	TRBV5-1	-	-	TGCGCCAGCAGCTTGGAGATCGGGCGGGGAGATACGCAGTATTTT	CASSLEIGRGDTQYF
TRBJ2-1	TRBV20-1	-	-	TGCAGTGCTAGAGGGGGACTGAGGTACAATGAGCAGTTCTTC	CSARGGLRYNEQFF
TRBJ2-1	TRBV2	-	TRBD2	TGTGCCAGCAGTGGTGCTAGCGGGGGAATAAATGAGCAGTTCTTC	CASSGASGGINEQFF
TRBJ2-4	TRBV2	few	-	TGTGCCAGCGAGGGGTGGGCAGCCAAAAACATTCAGTACTTC	CASEGWAAKNIQYF
TRBJ2-4	TRBV9	once	-	TGTGCCAGCAGCCCCGGAATGGAGCAGTACTTC	CASSPGMEQYF
TRBJ2-5	TRBV15	-	-	TGTGCCACCAGCAGAGATCCCGGGCTAGAGGAGACCCAGTACTTC	CATSRDPGLEETQYF
TRBJ2-3	TRBV5-1	-	TRBD2	TGCGCCAGCAGTGGGGGACTAGCAACAGATACGCAGTATTTT	CASSGGLATDTQYF
TRBJ2-1	TRBV12-3/TRBV12-4	-	TRBD1	TGTGCCAGCAGTCCTCGACAGGGGGCGATTATGGACTCCTACAATGAGCAGTTCTTC	CASSPRQGAIMDSYNEQFF
TRBJ2-1	TRBV6-2/TRBV6-3	-	-	TGTGCCAGCAGTCCCGTTTCGGGGGCAGGTGAGCAGTTCTTC	CASSPVSGAGEQFF
TRBJ1-5	TRBV12-3/TRBV12-4	-	TRBD1	TGTGCCAGCAGTTTAGGACAGGGGGCAAAGCCCCAGCATTTT	CASSLGQGAKPQHF
TRBJ2-1	TRBV4-3	few	TRBD1	TGCGCCAGCAGCCAGACAGGGAATGAGCAGTTCTTC	CASSQTGNEQFF
TRBJ2-7	TRBV4-1	few	-	TGCGCCAGCAGCCAAAGAAGCGACAGCTCCTACGAGCAGTACTTC	CASSQRSDSSYEQYF
TRBJ2-3	TRBV10-2	once	-	TGCGCCAGCAGATCGGGACCCCCAAGAGATACGCAGTATTTT	CASRSGPPRDTQYF
TRBJ2-4	TRBV6-5	-	-	TGTGCCAGCAGTTACTCGAAATCCGGGGCAGCCCTGGAGCAGTACTTC	CASSYSKSGAALEQYF
TRBJ1-6	TRBV14	once	TRBD1	TGTGCCAGCAGCCAATACCTTGGACAGGTTAATTCACCCCTCCACTTT	CASSQYLGQVNSPLHF
TRBJ1-2	TRBV5-8	-	-	TGTGCCAGCAGCTTGGTTCCACCTCATGGCTACACCTTC	CASSLVPPHGYTF
TRBJ2-1	TRBV5-1	few	-	TGCGCCAGTACAGGGTTTCGTTTCGACAATGAGCAGTTCTTC	CASTGFRFDNEQFF
TRBJ2-4	TRBV27	once	-	TGTGCCAGCAGTTTCCAAGTTGCCTCAAACATTCAGTACTTC	CASSFQVASNIQYF
TRBJ2-2	TRBV12-3/TRBV12-4	-	-	TGTGCCAGCAGTTTTTCAATCGGGCCGTCGAACACCGGGGAGCTGTTTTTT	CASSFSIGPSNTGELFF
TRBJ2-7	TRBV12-3/TRBV12-4	-	-	TGTGCCAGCAGTTTTCCCCCAGGGTATTGTTACGAGCAGTACTTC	CASSFPPGYCYEQYF
TRBJ2-3	TRBV12-3/TRBV12-4	-	-	TGTGCCAGCAGAACAAGTGGGTATGCGCAGTATTTT	CASRTSGYAQYF
TRBJ1-5	TRBV19	once	-	TGTGCCAGTACCATCGGAGGGGTGGCGGGCCAGCCCCAGCATTTT	CASTIGGVAGQPQHF
TRBJ1-2	TRBV3-1	few	TRBD1	TGTGCCAGCAGCCCCCTGGACAGGGGTCTTAGGGGCTACACCTTC	CASSPLDRGLRGYTF